The present entry profiles one TCR beta chain with its context. A read error may be the cause here, since a much bigger clone is one base away. Newly diagnosed patients aged 18 to 65 had hyperthyroidism of under 2 months' duration. Patients were excluded for uncontrolled infection, other autoimmune disease, pregnancy or lactation. The record originates from a study of T cells in Graves' hyperthyroidism and ophthalmopathy. Using RNA transcripts as the source, TCR beta CDR3 regions were amplified. In the first-round RT-PCR of the TCR CDR3, the HTBI primer set was used. TCRdb passed the multiplex PCR reads through MiXCR, listing each CDR3 protein once. The table lists 550,000 to 800,000 distinct CDR3 sequences, 15% to 20% of them singletons. The sequencing sample was made of blood. The receptor's source is a man aged 45 to 65 with Graves' hyperthyroidism.

In nucleotides, the CDR3 is TGTGCCACCAGTGATCGGACAGGGGGTCAGCCCCAGCATTTT. Translating gives CATSDRTGGQPQHF. The chain couples TRBV24-1 to TRBJ1-5; TRBD1 agrees at 10 bases. J gave up 6 bases and V 3 bases, and 1 base lay outside the gene matches. The CDR3 loop spans 14 amino acids. The germline V gene has CDR1 KGHDR and CDR2 SFDVKD.